This T cell receptor (beta chain) was documented in a study of technical replicates of blood from several donors. The table came from immunoSEQ multiplex PCR; TCRdb's copy has only in-frame clones and leaves some out. The sample records 55,000 to 75,000 clones, about 95% being singletons. Germline loops: CDR1 SGHTS, CDR2 YDEGEE. The CDR3 extends over 13 amino acids. V was clipped by 4 bases and J by 12 bases; unmatched bases: 8. The sequenced sample consisted of PBMCs. The rearrangement links TRBV5-8 to TRBJ2-1, with 9 bases fitting TRBD1. The origin of this receptor is a human donor in good health. Some clones in this sample may be carry-over from other donors' samples. The DNA of the CDR3 is TGTGCCAGCAGCGTCTTAACAGGGGGCTCGCAGTTCTTC. Amino acid sequence: CASSVLTGGSQFF.